This T cell receptor (beta chain) came from a study of spatial heterogeneity in lung cancer. About the study: Patients with untreated early-stage non-small cell lung cancer, numbering 72, were the donors.

Each CDR3 protein gets one entry after TCRdb re-called the 5' RACE reads with MiXCR. The table records roughly 120,000 distinct CDR3 sequences, 11% of them present only once. Time point meaning: blood at routine non-recurrence follow-up after resection. This clonotype has at least ten counts. The V and J ends lost 8 bases and 2 bases respectively, with 12 bases between them. Germline assignment: CDR1 ENHRY and CDR2 SYGVKD. The CDR3 has 13 amino acids. The sample in question was PBMCs, obtained at follow-up. The chain carries TRBV10-3 and TRBJ1-1; no firm D call. This receptor was identified in a female donor with early-stage non-small cell lung cancer. The CDR3 is CAIALGGNTEAFF. The CDR3 DNA follows: TGTGCCATCGCACTTGGTGGAAACACTGAAGCTTTCTTT.